This T cell receptor beta chain stems from a study of T-cell reconstitution after alpha-beta-depleted transplantation in children. Germline V gene sequence: CDR1 GTSNPN, CDR2 SVGIG (reference sequence). There are 13 residues in the CDR3. The V end was cut by 4 bases, the J end by 4 bases, with 13 bases between. Preparing the TCRbeta library involved the use of unique molecular identifiers. TCRdb redid the calling of the PCR reads with MiXCR, one entry per CDR3 protein. The sample holds about 340,000 distinct CDR3 sequences, 9% to 12% seen once. Specimen: PBMCs from the stem cell graft donor, collected from the stem cell graft. The receptor comes from a human donor who donated a stem cell graft to a child with acute lymphoblastic leukemia. The chain uses TRBV30 and TRBJ1-2; no reliable D call. The CDR3 DNA reads TGTGCCTGGACCACAGCCAGATCCTATGGCTACACCTTC. It is translated as CAWTTARSYGYTF.